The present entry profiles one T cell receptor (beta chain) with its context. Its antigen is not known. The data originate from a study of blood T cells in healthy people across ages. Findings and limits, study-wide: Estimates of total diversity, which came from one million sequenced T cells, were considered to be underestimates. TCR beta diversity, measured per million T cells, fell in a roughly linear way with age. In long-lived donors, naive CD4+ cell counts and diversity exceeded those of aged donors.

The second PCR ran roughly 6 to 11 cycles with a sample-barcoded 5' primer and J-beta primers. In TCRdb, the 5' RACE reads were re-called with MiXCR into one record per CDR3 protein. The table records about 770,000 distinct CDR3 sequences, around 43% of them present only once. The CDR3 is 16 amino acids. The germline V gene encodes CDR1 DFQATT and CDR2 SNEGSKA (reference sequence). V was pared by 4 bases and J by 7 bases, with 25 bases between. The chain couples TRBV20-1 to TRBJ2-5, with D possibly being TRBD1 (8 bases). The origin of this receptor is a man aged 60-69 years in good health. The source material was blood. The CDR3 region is CSATAGVVVGTGTQYF. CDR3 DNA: TGCAGTGCTACTGCGGGGGTGGTAGTCGGGACAGGGACCCAGTACTTC.